The 9 T cell receptor beta chains reported below all come from one sample, sequenced in a study of post-analysis software for immune sequencing data. Study-wide findings and caveats: Patients carried four or five TRBV segments more frequently than controls did, and TRBV5-6, TRBV5-1 and TRBV20-1 were among them.

The TCR beta cDNA libraries carried unique molecular identifiers. TCRdb called the PCR reads again in MiXCR, with one record for every CDR3 protein. The sample includes roughly 800,000 distinct CDR3 sequences, roughly 27% of them seen just once. Their recognized antigens are unknown. Sequences were obtained from blood. The source is a girl between 5 and 17 years old with multiple sclerosis.

The V gene is TRBV29-1, the J gene TRBJ2-5, with a tentative D call TRBD1 (6 bases). The J call may be incorrect, as the DNA end agrees better with TRBJ2-7. Germline lookup yields CDR1 SQVTM and CDR2 ANQGSEA. The CDR3 totals 18 residues. CDR3 coding DNA: TGCAGCGTCCGTGAAGGGATCGGGGACACGCTAAAAGCCTACGAGCAGTACTTC. This encodes CSVREGIGDTLKAYEQYF.

The chain carries TRBV7-9 and TRBJ2-1; TRBD1 agrees at 8 bases. This CDR3 has 14 amino acids. Germline V gene sequence: CDR1 SEHNR, CDR2 FQNEAQ (reference sequence). V shed 2 bases, J shed 7 bases, and the junction held 4 bases outside the gene matches. The CDR3 reads CASSLQGAKNEQFF. As DNA, the CDR3 is TGTGCCAGCAGCTTACAGGGGGCTAAAAATGAGCAGTTCTTC. Supplemented by reference TRBV7-9 and TRBJ2-1, the full variable domain reads DTGVSQNPRHKITKRGQNVTFRCDPISEHNRLYWYRQTLGQGPEFLTYFQNEAQLEKSRLLSDRFSAERPKGSFSTLEIQRTEQGDSAMYLCASSLQGAKNEQFFGPGTRLTVL.

The chain is built from TRBV6-6 and TRBJ1-2; D gene uncertain. CDR1 is MNHNY and CDR2 is SVGAGI in the germline V gene (reference sequence). The germline V and J ends were trimmed by 7 bases and 6 bases, with 18 bases remaining between them. The CDR3 covers 14 residues. The DNA of the CDR3 is TGTGCCAGCAACCCCGAGGATTATACCAATGGCTACACCTTC. Protein: CASNPEDYTNGYTF.

The V call is TRBV27, the J call TRBJ2-4, with 7 bases lining up with TRBD2. This CDR3 has 17 amino acids. V dropped 4 bases and J dropped 4; count of bases not matched to a gene: 13. Looked up from germline, CDR1 is MNHEY and CDR2 is SMNVEV (reference sequence). The CDR3 sequence: CASSSTWTSELKNIQYF. The CDR3 DNA sequence: TGTGCCAGCAGTTCAACTTGGACTAGTGAACTAAAAAACATTCAGTACTTC.

This clonotype was counted only a few times. The CDR3 is CASRSGTYEQYF. CDR3 bases: TGTGCCAGCAGGAGCGGCACCTACGAGCAGTACTTC. J is TRBJ2-7 and V is TRBV27, with a weak D call TRBD2 (5 bases). V lost 6 bases to trimming and J lost 2 bases, with 8 bases between them. The CDR3 totals 12 residues. Germline V lookup: CDR1 MNHEY, CDR2 SMNVEV (reference sequence).

To note about this clonotype: A much larger clone lies one base from this, so it may be a read error. V usage is TRBV29-1 and J usage is TRBJ2-3; D is uncertain. This CDR3 spans 14 amino acids. V lost 4 bases and J 0 bases, leaving 11 bases between the germline ends. Per the germline V gene, CDR1 is SQVTM and CDR2 is ANQGSEA. The CDR3 protein is CSVAARPSTDTQYF. CDR3 DNA: TGCAGCGTTGCCGCTAGGCCTAGCACAGATACGCAGTATTTT.

This chain links TRBV29-1 with TRBJ2-1; 8 bases agree with TRBD2. This CDR3 has 15 amino acids. Germline V CDR1 and CDR2: SQVTM, ANQGSEA. The V and J ends lost 5 bases and 5 bases, in that order; junction bases with no gene match: 11. Here the CDR3 DNA reads TGCAGCGTTTATACTTCGGGACTAGTGCACAATGAGCAGTTCTTC. Protein product: CSVYTSGLVHNEQFF.

This clonotype was counted a few times. The rearrangement links TRBV2 to TRBJ1-4; D is undetermined. V shed 1 base and J shed 11 bases, with 5 bases lying between them. The CDR3 is 11 amino acids. Germline CDR1 reads SNHLY; CDR2 reads FYNNEI. This chain's CDR3 is CASSEGRKLFF. The CDR3 DNA sequence: TGTGCCAGCAGTGAAGGCCGGAAACTGTTTTTT.

This clonotype was seen more than once but under ten times. The rearrangement joins TRBV29-1 to TRBJ2-7; D not resolved. Germline values: CDR1 SQVTM, CDR2 ANQGSEA. The CDR3 runs to 12 residues. The germline V and J ends were trimmed by 7 bases and 2 bases, with 12 bases remaining between them. The CDR3 loop reads CSALTDTYEQYF. The CDR3, as DNA: TGCAGCGCCCTGACGGATACCTACGAGCAGTACTTC.